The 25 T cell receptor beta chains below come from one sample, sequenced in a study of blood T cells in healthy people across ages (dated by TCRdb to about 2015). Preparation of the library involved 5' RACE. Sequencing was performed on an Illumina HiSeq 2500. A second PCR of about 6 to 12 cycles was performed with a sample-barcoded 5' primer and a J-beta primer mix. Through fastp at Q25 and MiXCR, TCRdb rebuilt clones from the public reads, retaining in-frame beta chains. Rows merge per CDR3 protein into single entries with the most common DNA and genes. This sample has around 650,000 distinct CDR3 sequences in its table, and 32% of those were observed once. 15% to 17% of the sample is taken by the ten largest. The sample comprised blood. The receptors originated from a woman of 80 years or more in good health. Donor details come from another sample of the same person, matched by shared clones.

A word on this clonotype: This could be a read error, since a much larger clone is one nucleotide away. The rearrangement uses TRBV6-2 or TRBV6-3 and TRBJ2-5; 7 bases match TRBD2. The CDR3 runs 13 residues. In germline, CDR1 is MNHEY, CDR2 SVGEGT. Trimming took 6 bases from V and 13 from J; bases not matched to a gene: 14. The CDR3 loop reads CASRLTGRAGPYF. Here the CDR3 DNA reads TGTGCCAGCAGGCTCACGGGACGAGCGGGGCCGTACTTC.

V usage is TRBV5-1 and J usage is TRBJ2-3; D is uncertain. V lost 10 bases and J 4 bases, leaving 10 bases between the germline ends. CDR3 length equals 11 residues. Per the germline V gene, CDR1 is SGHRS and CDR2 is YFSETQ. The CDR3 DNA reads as TGCGCCGGCCAGTTTTCAGATACGCAGTATTTT. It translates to CAGQFSDTQYF.

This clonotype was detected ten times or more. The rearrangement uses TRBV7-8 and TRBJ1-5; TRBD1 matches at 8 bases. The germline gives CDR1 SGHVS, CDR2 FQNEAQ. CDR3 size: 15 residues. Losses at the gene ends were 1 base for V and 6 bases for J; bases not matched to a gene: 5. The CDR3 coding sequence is TGTGCCAGCAGCTTAGGACAGGGGTATGCTCAGCCCCAGCATTTT. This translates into CASSLGQGYAQPQHF.

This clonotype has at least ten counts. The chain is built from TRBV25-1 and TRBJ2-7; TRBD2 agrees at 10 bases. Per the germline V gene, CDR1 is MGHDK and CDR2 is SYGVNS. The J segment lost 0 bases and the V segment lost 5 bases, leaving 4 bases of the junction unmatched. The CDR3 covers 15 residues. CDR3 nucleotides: TGTGCCAGCAGTAAAGCGGGGGGGCTCTCCTACGAGCAGTACTTC. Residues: CASSKAGGLSYEQYF.

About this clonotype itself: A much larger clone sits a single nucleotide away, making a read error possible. The CDR3 spells CASQPGQGGWEQYF. The CDR3 DNA reads as TGTGCCAGCCAACCGGGACAGGGGGGTTGGGAGCAGTACTTC. This rearrangement joins TRBV7-9 to TRBJ2-4; 11 nucleotides match TRBD1. V lost 8 bases, J lost 13 bases, and 13 bases stayed unmatched. Germline CDR1 reads SEHNR; CDR2 reads FQNEAQ (reference sequence). The CDR3 has 14 residues.

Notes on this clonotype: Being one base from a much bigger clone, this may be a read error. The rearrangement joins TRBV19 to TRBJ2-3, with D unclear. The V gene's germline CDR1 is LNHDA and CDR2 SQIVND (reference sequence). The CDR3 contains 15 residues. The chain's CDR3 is CASSIGESPTDTRYF. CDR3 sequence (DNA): TGTGCCAGTAGTATCGGAGAGTCGCCCACAGATACGCGGTATTTT.

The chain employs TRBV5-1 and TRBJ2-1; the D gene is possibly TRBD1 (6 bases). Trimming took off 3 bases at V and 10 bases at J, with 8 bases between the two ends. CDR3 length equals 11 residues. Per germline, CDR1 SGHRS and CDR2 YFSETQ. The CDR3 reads CASSSDREQFF. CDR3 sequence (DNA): TGCGCCAGCAGCTCCGACAGGGAGCAGTTCTTC.

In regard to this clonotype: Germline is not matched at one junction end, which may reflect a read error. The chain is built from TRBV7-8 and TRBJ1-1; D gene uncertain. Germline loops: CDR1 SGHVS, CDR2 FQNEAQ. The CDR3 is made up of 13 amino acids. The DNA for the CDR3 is TGTGCCAGCAGCTTAGGCAAGAACACTAAAGCTTTCTTT. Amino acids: CASSLGKNTKAFF.

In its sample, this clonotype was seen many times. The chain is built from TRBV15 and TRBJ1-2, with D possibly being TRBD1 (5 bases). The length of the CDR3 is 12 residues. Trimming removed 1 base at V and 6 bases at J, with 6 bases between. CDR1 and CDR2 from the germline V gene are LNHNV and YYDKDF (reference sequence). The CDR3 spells CATSRATDGYTF. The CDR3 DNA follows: TGTGCCACCAGCAGAGCGACAGATGGCTACACCTTC.

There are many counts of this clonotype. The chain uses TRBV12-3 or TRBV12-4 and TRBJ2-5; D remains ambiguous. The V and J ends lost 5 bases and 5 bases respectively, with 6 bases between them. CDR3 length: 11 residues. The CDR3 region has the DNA TGTGCCAGCAGTCCCGCGGAGACCCAGTACTTC. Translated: CASSPAETQYF.

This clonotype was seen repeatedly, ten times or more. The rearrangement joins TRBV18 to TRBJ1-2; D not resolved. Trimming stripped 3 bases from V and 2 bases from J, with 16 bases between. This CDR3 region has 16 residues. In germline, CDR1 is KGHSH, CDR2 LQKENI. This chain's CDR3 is CASSPQQVGINYGYTF. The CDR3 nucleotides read TGTGCCAGCTCACCCCAGCAAGTCGGCATAAACTATGGCTACACCTTC.

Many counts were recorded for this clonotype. CDR3 DNA: TGTGCCAGCACCCTCTCCCTAGCGGGGGTTTACGAGCAGTACTTC. Its protein product is CASTLSLAGVYEQYF. This chain connects TRBV7-2 to TRBJ2-7; TRBD2 matches 10 bases. CDR3 length equals 15 residues. The germline gives CDR1 SGHTA, CDR2 FQGNSA. V was pared by 7 bases and J by 4 bases, with 10 bases of the junction left unmatched.

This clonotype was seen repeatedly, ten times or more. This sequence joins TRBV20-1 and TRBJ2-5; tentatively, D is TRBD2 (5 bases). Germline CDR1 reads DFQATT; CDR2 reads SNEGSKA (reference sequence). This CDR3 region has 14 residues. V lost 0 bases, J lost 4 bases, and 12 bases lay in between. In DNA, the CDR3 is TGCAGTGCTAGAGATCGGGTAGGGAGAGAGACCCAGTACTTC. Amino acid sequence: CSARDRVGRETQYF.

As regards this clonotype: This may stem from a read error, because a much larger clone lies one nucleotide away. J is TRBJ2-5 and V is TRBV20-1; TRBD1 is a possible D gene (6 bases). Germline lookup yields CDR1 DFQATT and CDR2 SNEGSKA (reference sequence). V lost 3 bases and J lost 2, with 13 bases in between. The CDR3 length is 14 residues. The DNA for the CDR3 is TGCAGTGCTAGGGAGACAGGCCTTCAAGAGACCCAGTACTTC. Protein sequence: CSARETGLQETQYF.

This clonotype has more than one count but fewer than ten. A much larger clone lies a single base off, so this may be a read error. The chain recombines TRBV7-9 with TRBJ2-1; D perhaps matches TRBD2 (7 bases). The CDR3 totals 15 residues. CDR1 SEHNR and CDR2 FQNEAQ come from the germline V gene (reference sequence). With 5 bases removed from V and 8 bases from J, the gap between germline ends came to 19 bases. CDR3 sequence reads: CASSPGLERGDEQFF. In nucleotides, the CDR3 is TGTGCCAGCAGCCCCGGACTAGAAAGGGGGGATGAGCAGTTCTTC.

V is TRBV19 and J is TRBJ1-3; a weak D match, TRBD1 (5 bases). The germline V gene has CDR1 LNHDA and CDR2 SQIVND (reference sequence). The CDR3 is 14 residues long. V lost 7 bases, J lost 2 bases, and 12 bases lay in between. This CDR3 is CASIGDLAGNTIYF. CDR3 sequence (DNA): TGTGCCAGTATTGGGGACCTTGCTGGAAACACCATATATTTT.

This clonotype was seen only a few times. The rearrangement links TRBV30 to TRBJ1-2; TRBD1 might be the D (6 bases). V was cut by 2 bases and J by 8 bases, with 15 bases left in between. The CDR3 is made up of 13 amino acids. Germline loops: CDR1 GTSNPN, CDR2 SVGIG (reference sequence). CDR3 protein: CAWSLTGFSGYTF. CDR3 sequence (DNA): TGTGCCTGGAGTCTAACAGGGTTCTCCGGCTACACCTTC.

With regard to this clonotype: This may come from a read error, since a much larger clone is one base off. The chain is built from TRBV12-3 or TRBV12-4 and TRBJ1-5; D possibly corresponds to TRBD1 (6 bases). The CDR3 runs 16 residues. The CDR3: CAGSPQHGGRNQPQHF. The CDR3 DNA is TGTGCCGGCAGTCCACAGCACGGGGGGCGCAATCAGCCCCAGCATTTT.

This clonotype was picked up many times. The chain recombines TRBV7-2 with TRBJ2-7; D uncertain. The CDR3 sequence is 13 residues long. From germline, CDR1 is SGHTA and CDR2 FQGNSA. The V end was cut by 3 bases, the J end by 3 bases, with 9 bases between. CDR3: CASSLNDGYEQYF. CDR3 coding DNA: TGTGCCAGCAGCTTGAACGACGGCTACGAGCAGTACTTC.

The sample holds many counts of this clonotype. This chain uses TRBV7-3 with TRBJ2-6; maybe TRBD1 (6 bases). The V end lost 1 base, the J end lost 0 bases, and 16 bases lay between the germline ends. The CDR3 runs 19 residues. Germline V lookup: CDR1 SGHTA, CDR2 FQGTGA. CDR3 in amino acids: CASSLNAQGLSSGANVLTF. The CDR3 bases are TGTGCCAGCAGCTTAAACGCACAGGGCCTCAGCTCTGGGGCCAACGTCCTGACTTTC.

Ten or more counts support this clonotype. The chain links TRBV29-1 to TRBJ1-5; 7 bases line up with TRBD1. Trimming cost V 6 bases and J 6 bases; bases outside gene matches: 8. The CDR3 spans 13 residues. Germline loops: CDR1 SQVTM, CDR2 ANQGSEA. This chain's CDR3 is CSVNTGEGQPQHF. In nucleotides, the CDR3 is TGCAGCGTCAATACAGGGGAGGGTCAGCCCCAGCATTTT.

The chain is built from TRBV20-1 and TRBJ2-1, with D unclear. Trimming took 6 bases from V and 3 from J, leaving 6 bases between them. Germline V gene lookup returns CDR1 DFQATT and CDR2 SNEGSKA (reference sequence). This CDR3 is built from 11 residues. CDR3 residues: CSATNYNEQFF. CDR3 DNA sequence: TGCAGTGCCACCAACTACAATGAGCAGTTCTTC.

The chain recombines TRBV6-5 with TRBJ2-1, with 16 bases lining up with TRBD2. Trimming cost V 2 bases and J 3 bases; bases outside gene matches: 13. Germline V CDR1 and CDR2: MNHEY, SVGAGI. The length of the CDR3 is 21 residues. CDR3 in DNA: TGTGCCAGCAGTTACGTGCCGGGACTAGCGGGGGGGGCCTTAATCTACAATGAGCAGTTCTTC. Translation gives CASSYVPGLAGGALIYNEQFF.

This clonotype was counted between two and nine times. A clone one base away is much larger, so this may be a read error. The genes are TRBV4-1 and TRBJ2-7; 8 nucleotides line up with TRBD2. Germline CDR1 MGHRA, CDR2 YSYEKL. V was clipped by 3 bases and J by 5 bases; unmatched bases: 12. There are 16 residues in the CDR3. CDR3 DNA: TGCGCCAGCAGCCAGGGCCTCCGGGGGGGCGGAGACGAGCAGTACTTC. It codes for CASSQGLRGGGDEQYF.

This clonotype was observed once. The CDR3 DNA is TGCGCCAGCAGCCTATCGGACAGGGGCAGTACTGAGCAGTTCTTC. Translation: CASSLSDRGSTEQFF. The V and J genes are TRBV5-1 and TRBJ2-1; 9 bases align to TRBD1. The CDR3 has 15 amino acids. Looked up from germline, CDR1 is SGHRS and CDR2 is YFSETQ. The V segment lost 4 bases and the J segment 9 bases; nucleotides outside the gene matches: 11. Variable domain in full (rest from reference TRBV5-1 and TRBJ2-1): KAGVTQTPRYLIKTRGQQVTLSCSPISGHRSVSWYQQTPGQGLQFLFEYFSETQRNKGNFPGRFSGRQFSNSRSEMNVSTLELGDSALYLCASSLSDRGSTEQFFGPGTRLTVL.